These 3 T cell receptor beta chains came from one sample sequenced in a study of blood T cell repertoires in COVID-19. The table came from immunoSEQ multiplex PCR; TCRdb's copy has only in-frame clones and leaves some out. The sample consists of fewer than 350,000 clones, about 85% of them appearing once. The specimen was PBMCs or T cells enriched from blood (not recorded which). The receptors were sampled from a woman aged 45-65 years who had recovered from COVID-19.

Only one count was recorded for this clone. The chain employs TRBV5-1 and TRBJ1-4; the D is unclear. V dropped 0 bases and J dropped 1 base, with 10 bases sitting between them. Germline lookup yields CDR1 SGHRS and CDR2 YFSETQ. The CDR3 covers 16 residues. CDR3 region: CASSLAPGRTNEKLFF. The CDR3 bases are TGCGCCAGCAGCTTGGCCCCGGGAAGAACTAATGAAAAACTGTTTTTT.

The gene calls are TRBV18 and TRBJ1-1; no firm D call. Trimming pared 4 bases from V and 3 bases from J, leaving 15 bases between. The CDR3 extends over 15 amino acids. The germline V gene has CDR1 KGHSH and CDR2 LQKENI. CDR3 sequence reads: CASSRLTVPDTEAFF. The CDR3 DNA reads as TGTGCCAGCTCACGACTGACCGTACCTGACACTGAAGCTTTCTTT.

CDR3 protein: CASERYSGSVFF. The CDR3 coding sequence is TGTGCCTCAGAGAGGTATTCGGGATCGGTTTTCTTT. The rearrangement links TRBV28 to TRBJ1-1; D is ambiguous. The CDR3 is made up of 12 amino acids. Germline CDR1 reads MDHEN; CDR2 reads SYDVKM. V lost 11 bases to trimming and J lost 13 bases, with 23 bases between them.